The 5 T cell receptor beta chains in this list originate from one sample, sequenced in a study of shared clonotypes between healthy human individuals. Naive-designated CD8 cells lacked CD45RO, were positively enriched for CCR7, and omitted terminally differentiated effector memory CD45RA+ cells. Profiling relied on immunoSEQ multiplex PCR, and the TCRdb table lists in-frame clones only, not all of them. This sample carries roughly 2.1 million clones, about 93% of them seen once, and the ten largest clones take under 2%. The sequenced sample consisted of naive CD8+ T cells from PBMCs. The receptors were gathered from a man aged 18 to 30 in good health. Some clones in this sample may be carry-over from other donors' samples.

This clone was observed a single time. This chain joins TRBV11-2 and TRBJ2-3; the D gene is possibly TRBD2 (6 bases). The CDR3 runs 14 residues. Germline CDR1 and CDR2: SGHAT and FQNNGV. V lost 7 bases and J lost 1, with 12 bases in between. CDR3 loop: CASNPRDGTDTQYF. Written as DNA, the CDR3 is TGTGCCAGCAATCCGCGGGATGGCACAGATACGCAGTATTTT.

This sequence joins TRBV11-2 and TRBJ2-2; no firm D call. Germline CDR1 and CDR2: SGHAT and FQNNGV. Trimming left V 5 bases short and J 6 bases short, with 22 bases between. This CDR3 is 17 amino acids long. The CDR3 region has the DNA TGTGCCAGCAGCCGTACTCGGTCGGGTGTGATGGCCGGGGAGCTGTTTTTT. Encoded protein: CASSRTRSGVMAGELFF.

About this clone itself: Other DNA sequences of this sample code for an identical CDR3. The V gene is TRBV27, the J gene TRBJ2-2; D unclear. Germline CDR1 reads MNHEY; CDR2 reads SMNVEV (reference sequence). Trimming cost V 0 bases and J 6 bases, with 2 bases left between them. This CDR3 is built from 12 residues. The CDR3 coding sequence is TGTGCCAGCAGTTTATCGTCCGGGGAGCTGTTTTTT. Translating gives CASSLSSGELFF.

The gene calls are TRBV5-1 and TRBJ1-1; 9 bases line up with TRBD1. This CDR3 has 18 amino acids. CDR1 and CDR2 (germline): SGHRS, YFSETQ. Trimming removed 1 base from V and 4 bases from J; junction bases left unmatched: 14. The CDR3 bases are TGCGCCAGCAGCTTGCTGATCGGGACAGGGTTGGACGGCACTGAAGCTTTCTTT. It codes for CASSLLIGTGLDGTEAFF.

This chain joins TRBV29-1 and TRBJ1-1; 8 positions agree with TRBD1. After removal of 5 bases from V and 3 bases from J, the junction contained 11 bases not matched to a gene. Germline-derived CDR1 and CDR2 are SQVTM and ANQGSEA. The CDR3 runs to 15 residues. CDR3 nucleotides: TGCAGCGTTCATGGACAGGGCATCGAGGACACTGAAGCTTTCTTT. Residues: CSVHGQGIEDTEAFF.